The 5 T cell receptor beta chains given below trace back to one sample, sequenced in a study of HIV-infected children after antiretroviral therapy interruption. Treatment reported: PENTA 11 planned treatment interruption arm or continuous ART arm. The TCR library was built from RNA with a 3' RACE protocol and unique molecular identifiers. TCRdb reanalysed the 3' RACE reads using MiXCR and keeps one entry per CDR3 protein. The data contain about 89,000 distinct CDR3 sequences, approximately 6.9% of them singletons. Material: CD45RA+ CD4+ T cells from PBMCs, pooled from several time points, obtained from a donor given antiretroviral therapy, either interrupted or continuous. This sample's subset: naive CD4+ CD45RA+ CD45RO- T cells. These receptors were collected from a pool of human donors with HIV.

In its sample, this clonotype was seen a few times. V and J are TRBV10-1 and TRBJ2-7; D remains ambiguous. Trimming shortened V by 4 bases and J by 7 bases, and 8 bases separated the two germline ends. CDR3 length equals 11 residues. CDR1 is WNHNN and CDR2 is SYGVQD in the germline V gene (reference sequence). The CDR3 DNA follows: TGCGCCAGCAGTGGGAATGCGGAGCAGTACTTC. This encodes CASSGNAEQYF.

The sample holds many counts of this clonotype. The rearrangement uses TRBV20-1 and TRBJ2-7, with 9 bases aligning to TRBD1. CDR1 and CDR2 (germline): DFQATT, SNEGSKA (reference sequence). CDR3 size: 15 residues. The ends lost 5 bases at V and 4 bases at J; junction bases unmatched: 12. CDR3 coding DNA: TGCAGTGCTGGTGGCGCCGGGACAGGGCTGTACGAGCAGTACTTC. Protein product: CSAGGAGTGLYEQYF.

This clonotype was counted at least ten times. V is TRBV3-1 and J is TRBJ2-1; 10 bases agree with TRBD2. Per germline, CDR1 LGHDT and CDR2 YNNKEL (reference sequence). The CDR3 sequence is 16 residues long. V was clipped by 2 bases and J by 6 bases; unmatched bases: 7. The CDR3 sequence: CASSQPGLAYSNEQFF. As DNA, the CDR3 is TGTGCCAGCAGCCAACCGGGACTAGCGTATAGCAATGAGCAGTTCTTC.

This clonotype was detected ten times or more. The genes are TRBV29-1 and TRBJ2-2, with 7 bases lining up with TRBD2. Germline CDR1 reads SQVTM; CDR2 reads ANQGSEA. The CDR3 contains 13 residues. The CDR3 sequence: CSLRERGTGELFF. The CDR3 DNA sequence: TGCAGTCTTCGGGAGCGGGGAACCGGGGAGCTGTTTTTT.

There are many counts of this clonotype. V usage is TRBV29-1 and J usage is TRBJ1-2, with D hard to call. V lost 5 bases and J 8 bases, leaving 12 bases between the germline ends. The germline V gene has CDR1 SQVTM and CDR2 ANQGSEA. The CDR3 is 11 amino acids. CDR3 coding DNA: TGCAGCGTTTACACGGCAGAGGGCTACACCTTC. Translating it yields CSVYTAEGYTF.